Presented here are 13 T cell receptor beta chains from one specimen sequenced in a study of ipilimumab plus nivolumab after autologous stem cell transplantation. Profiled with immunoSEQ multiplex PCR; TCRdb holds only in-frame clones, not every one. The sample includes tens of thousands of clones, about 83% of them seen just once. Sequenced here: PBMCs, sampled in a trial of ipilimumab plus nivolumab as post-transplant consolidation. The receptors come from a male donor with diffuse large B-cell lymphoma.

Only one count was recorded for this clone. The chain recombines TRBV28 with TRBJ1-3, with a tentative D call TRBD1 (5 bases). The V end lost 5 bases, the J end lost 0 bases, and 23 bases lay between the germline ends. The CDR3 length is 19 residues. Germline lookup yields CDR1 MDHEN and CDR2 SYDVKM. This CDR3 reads CASSKNPRFGGNSGNTIYF. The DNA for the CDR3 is TGTGCCAGCAGTAAGAACCCAAGATTCGGGGGGAACTCTGGAAACACCATATATTTT.

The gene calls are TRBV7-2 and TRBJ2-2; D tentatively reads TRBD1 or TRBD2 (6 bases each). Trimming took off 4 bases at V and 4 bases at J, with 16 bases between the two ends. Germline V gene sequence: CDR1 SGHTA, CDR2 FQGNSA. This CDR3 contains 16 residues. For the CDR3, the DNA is TGTGCCAGCAGCTCCACGTGGGGGGCGCGCACCGGGGAGCTGTTTTTT. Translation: CASSSTWGARTGELFF. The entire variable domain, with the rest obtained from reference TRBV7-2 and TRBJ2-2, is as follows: GAGVSQSPSNKVTEKGKDVELRCDPISGHTALYWYRQSLGQGLEFLIYFQGNSAPDKSGLPSDRFSAERTGGSVSTLTIQRTQQEDSAVYLCASSSTWGARTGELFFGEGSRLTVL.

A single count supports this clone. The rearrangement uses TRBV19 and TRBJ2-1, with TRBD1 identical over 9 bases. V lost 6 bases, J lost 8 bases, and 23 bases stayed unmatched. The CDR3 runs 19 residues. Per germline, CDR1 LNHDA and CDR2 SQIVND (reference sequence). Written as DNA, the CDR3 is TGTGCCAGTAGCCAAAGCAAGGGCCAATACAGGGGGCAGGGTGATGAGCAGTTCTTC. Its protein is CASSQSKGQYRGQGDEQFF.

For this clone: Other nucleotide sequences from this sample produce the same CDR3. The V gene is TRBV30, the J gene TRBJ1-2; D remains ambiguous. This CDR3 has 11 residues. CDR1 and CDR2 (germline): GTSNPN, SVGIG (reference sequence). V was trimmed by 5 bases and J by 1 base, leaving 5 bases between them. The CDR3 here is CAWSLNYGYTF. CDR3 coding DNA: TGTGCCTGGTCTCTTAACTATGGCTACACCTTC.

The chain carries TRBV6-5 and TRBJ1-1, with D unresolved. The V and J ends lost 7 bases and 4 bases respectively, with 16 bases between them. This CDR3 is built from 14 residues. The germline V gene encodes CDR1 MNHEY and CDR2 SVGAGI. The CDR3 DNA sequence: TGTGCCAGCACCATGGACGGTGGGCGCACTGAAGCTTTCTTT. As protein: CASTMDGGRTEAFF.

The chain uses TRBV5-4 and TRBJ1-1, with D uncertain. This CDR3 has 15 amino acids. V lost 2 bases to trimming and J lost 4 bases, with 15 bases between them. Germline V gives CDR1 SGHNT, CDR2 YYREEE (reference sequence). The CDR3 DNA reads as TGTGCCAGCAGCTTCTTCGGGCAACGCCGCACTGAAGCTTTCTTT. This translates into CASSFFGQRRTEAFF. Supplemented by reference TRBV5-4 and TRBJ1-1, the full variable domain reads ETGVTQSPTHLIKTRGQQVTLRCSSQSGHNTVSWYQQALGQGPQFIFQYYREEENGRGNFPPRFSGLQFPNYSSELNVNALELDDSALYLCASSFFGQRRTEAFFGQGTRLTVV.

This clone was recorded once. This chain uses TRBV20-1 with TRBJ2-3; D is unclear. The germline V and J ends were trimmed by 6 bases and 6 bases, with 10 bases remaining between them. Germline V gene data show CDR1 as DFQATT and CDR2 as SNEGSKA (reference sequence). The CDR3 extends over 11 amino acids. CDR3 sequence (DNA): TGCAGTGCAGAGAGGAGCGATACGCAGTATTTT. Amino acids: CSAERSDTQYF.

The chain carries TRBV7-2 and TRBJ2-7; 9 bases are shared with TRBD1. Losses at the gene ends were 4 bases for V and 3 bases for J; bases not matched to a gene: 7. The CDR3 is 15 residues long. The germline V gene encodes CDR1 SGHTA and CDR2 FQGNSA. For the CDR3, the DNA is TGTGCCAGCAGCTCGACAGGGGGTGGTGTCTACGAGCAGTACTTC. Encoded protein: CASSSTGGGVYEQYF.

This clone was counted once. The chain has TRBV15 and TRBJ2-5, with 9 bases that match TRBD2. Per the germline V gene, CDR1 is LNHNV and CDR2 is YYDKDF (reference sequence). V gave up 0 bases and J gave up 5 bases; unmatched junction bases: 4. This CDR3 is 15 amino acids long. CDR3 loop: CATSRDLSGGETQYF. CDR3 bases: TGTGCCACCAGCAGAGATCTCAGCGGGGGGGAGACCCAGTACTTC.

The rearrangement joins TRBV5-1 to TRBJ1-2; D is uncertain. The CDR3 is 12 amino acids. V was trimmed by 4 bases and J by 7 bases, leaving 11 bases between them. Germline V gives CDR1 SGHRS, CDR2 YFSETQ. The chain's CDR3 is CASSTPPGGYTF. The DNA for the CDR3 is TGCGCCAGCAGCACCCCCCCGGGTGGCTACACCTTC.

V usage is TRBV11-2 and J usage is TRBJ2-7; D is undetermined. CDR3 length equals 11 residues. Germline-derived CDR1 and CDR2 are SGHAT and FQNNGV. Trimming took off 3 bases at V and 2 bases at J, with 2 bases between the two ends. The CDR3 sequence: CASSFAYEQYF. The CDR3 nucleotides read TGTGCCAGCAGCTTCGCCTACGAGCAGTACTTC.

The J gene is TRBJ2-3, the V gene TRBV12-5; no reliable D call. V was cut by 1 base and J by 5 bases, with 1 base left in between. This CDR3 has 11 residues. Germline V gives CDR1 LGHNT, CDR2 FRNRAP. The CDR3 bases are TGTGCTAGTGGTTTGGGAGATACGCAGTATTTT. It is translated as CASGLGDTQYF.

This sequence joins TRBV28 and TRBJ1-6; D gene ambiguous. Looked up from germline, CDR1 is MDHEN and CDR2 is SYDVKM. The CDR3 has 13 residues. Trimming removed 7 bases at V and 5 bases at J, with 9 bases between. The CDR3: CASMDRHNSPLHF. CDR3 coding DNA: TGTGCCAGCATGGATAGACATAATTCACCCCTCCACTTT.